The 18 T cell receptor beta chains given below trace back to one sample, sequenced in a study of control samples from healthy donors and cancer patients. Libraries were prepared by immunoSEQ multiplex PCR; TCRdb keeps only in-frame clonotypes and omits some of them. The data show 100,000 to 150,000 clones, more than 80% seen once. The sample consisted of blood. These receptors were obtained from a man aged 40-50 years in good health.

J is TRBJ2-1 and V is TRBV6-5; perhaps TRBD2 as D (6 bases). The V end was cut by 6 bases, the J end by 9 bases, with 21 bases between. The CDR3 covers 15 residues. Germline lookup yields CDR1 MNHEY and CDR2 SVGAGI. Written as DNA, the CDR3 is TGTGCCAGCAGCTCACCCTCACGGGGGTTAGGTGAGCAGTTCTTC. This gives the protein CASSSPSRGLGEQFF.

The J gene is TRBJ2-2, the V gene TRBV4-2, with 13 bases lining up with TRBD2. The germline CDR1 and CDR2 sequences are LGHNA and YNFKEQ. There are 19 residues in the CDR3. V shed 4 bases, J shed 0 bases, and the junction held 8 bases outside the gene matches. The CDR3 protein is CASSLFLGLAGANTGELFF. The CDR3 DNA sequence: TGTGCCAGCAGCCTCTTCTTAGGACTAGCGGGGGCGAACACCGGGGAGCTGTTTTTT.

The genes are TRBV3-1 (or the pseudogene TRBV3-2) and TRBJ2-1, with 8 bases matching TRBD2. J was trimmed by 6 bases and V by 4 bases; bases with no gene match: 8. The CDR3 runs to 15 residues. CDR1 LGHDT and CDR2 YNNKEL come from the germline V gene (reference sequence). CDR3 sequence: CASSRARGGLNEQFF. Here the CDR3 DNA reads TGTGCCAGCAGCCGCGCCCGGGGGGGCCTCAATGAGCAGTTCTTC.

The gene calls are TRBV3-1 (or the pseudogene TRBV3-2) and TRBJ2-1; D is unclear. V was shortened by 0 bases and J by 8 bases, with 8 bases between the two germline ends. Looked up from germline, CDR1 is LGHDT and CDR2 is YNNKEL (reference sequence). CDR3 length equals 13 residues. The CDR3 protein is CASSQDRLHEQFF. The CDR3 nucleotides are TGTGCCAGCAGCCAAGATAGGCTCCATGAGCAGTTCTTC.

This sequence joins TRBV29-1 and TRBJ2-7, with a tentative D call TRBD1 (6 bases). The CDR3 runs 14 residues. In germline, CDR1 is SQVTM, CDR2 ANQGSEA. The V and J ends lost 6 bases and 2 bases respectively, with 17 bases between them. CDR3 bases: TGCAGCGTCCTGAAAGGTCAGGGGACCTACGAGCAGTACTTC. It is translated as CSVLKGQGTYEQYF.

The chain uses TRBV6-1 and TRBJ1-2; 11 nucleotides align to TRBD1. The CDR3 is 15 amino acids. Germline V gene lookup returns CDR1 MNHNS and CDR2 SASEGT. V dropped 3 bases and J dropped 5; count of bases not matched to a gene: 5. As DNA, the CDR3 is TGTGCCAGCAGTGACCGGGACAGGGGGGGGTATGGCTACACCTTC. Translating it yields CASSDRDRGGYGYTF.

The chain couples TRBV18 to TRBJ1-1, with 9 bases lining up with TRBD1. This CDR3 is 13 amino acids long. V dropped 4 bases and J dropped 5; count of bases not matched to a gene: 2. The germline gives CDR1 KGHSH, CDR2 LQKENI. The CDR3 reads CASSRQGGTEAFF. CDR3 sequence (DNA): TGTGCCAGCTCACGACAGGGGGGGACTGAAGCTTTCTTT.

The gene calls are TRBV5-1 and TRBJ1-1, with no clear D. Per the germline V gene, CDR1 is SGHRS and CDR2 is YFSETQ. Trimming cost V 7 bases and J 1 base, with 11 bases left between them. This CDR3 has 13 amino acids. The CDR3 coding sequence is TGCGCCAGCGCGGACCTCAGGAACACTGAAGCTTTCTTT. Amino acids: CASADLRNTEAFF.

The chain is built from TRBV11-1 and TRBJ2-5; D gene unclear. The CDR3 has 14 amino acids. Germline CDR1 reads SGHAT; CDR2 reads FQDESV (reference sequence). Deletions cut 5 bases from V and 5 bases from J, with 15 bases between. The CDR3 DNA is TGTGCCAGCAGCCACCAGGTCTATGACGAGACCCAGTACTTC. Translation gives CASSHQVYDETQYF.

The chain has TRBV3-1 (or the pseudogene TRBV3-2) and TRBJ2-7; 7 nucleotides align to TRBD2. Germline V gene data show CDR1 as LGHDT and CDR2 as YNNKEL (reference sequence). The junction had 17 bases not matched to a gene; V was cut back by 1 base and J by 2 bases. This CDR3 is 19 amino acids long. The CDR3 DNA is TGTGCCAGCAGCCAAGTCGCCTCGATAGACTCTAGCGGTACCTACGAGCAGTACTTC. Encoded protein: CASSQVASIDSSGTYEQYF.

CDR3 region: CASSFGSSGGGETQYF. The CDR3, as DNA: TGCGCCAGCAGCTTTGGCAGTAGCGGGGGCGGAGAGACCCAGTACTTC. The chain carries TRBV5-1 and TRBJ2-5; TRBD2 agrees at 9 bases. Looked up from germline, CDR1 is SGHRS and CDR2 is YFSETQ. V gave up 2 bases and J gave up 4 bases; unmatched junction bases: 9. This CDR3 contains 16 residues.

The table lists this clone with a count of one. V and J are TRBV30 and TRBJ2-7, with 15 bases aligning to TRBD2. The CDR3 covers 15 residues. With V trimmed by 2 bases and J by 4 bases, 3 bases remained unmatched. From germline, CDR1 is GTSNPN and CDR2 SVGIG (reference sequence). CDR3: CAWSPGTSGGYEQYF. CDR3 coding DNA: TGTGCCTGGAGTCCCGGGACTAGCGGGGGGTACGAGCAGTACTTC.

The V call is TRBV2, the J call TRBJ1-5; weak D call: TRBD1 (6 bases). Trimming shortened V by 6 bases and J by 4 bases, and 13 bases separated the two germline ends. CDR1 is SNHLY, CDR2 FYNNEI, per germline. CDR3 size: 14 residues. The CDR3 reads CASRDSDPNQPQHF. In nucleotides, the CDR3 is TGTGCCAGCAGGGACAGTGATCCTAATCAGCCCCAGCATTTT.

The chain is built from TRBV27 and TRBJ1-3; no definite D call. The CDR3 totals 15 residues. Deletions cut 0 bases from V and 0 bases from J, with 6 bases between. Germline V gene data show CDR1 as MNHEY and CDR2 as SMNVEV (reference sequence). This CDR3 is CASSLSGYSGNTIYF. The CDR3 DNA sequence: TGTGCCAGCAGTTTATCAGGGTACTCTGGAAACACCATATATTTT.

CDR3 bases: TGTGCCAGCTCACCCAACGGACAGGGGACCTATGGCTACACCTTC. Amino acids: CASSPNGQGTYGYTF. The chain recombines TRBV18 with TRBJ1-2, with 9 bases aligning to TRBD1. CDR1 is KGHSH, CDR2 LQKENI, per germline. J gave up 4 bases and V 3 bases, and 6 bases lay outside the gene matches. CDR3 length: 15 amino acids.

CDR3 sequence reads: CASSTYDSREQYF. The CDR3 DNA follows: TGCGCCAGCAGCACATACGACAGCCGCGAGCAGTACTTC. The chain combines TRBV5-1 with TRBJ2-7; tentatively, D is TRBD1 (5 bases). The V and J ends lost 4 bases and 6 bases respectively, with 14 bases between them. The CDR3 is 13 amino acids. Germline V gene lookup returns CDR1 SGHRS and CDR2 YFSETQ.

The V gene is TRBV4-1, the J gene TRBJ2-7; weak D call: TRBD1 (5 bases). Germline assignment: CDR1 MGHRA and CDR2 YSYEKL. V was trimmed by 0 bases and J by 6 bases, leaving 12 bases between them. This CDR3 is 14 amino acids long. CDR3 nucleotide sequence: TGCGCCAGCAGCCAAGACCAGGGATTAAGCGAGCAGTACTTC. Translation: CASSQDQGLSEQYF.

V gene TRBV2 combines with J gene TRBJ1-5; 8 bases line up with TRBD1. This CDR3 has 14 amino acids. Germline lookup yields CDR1 SNHLY and CDR2 FYNNEI. The trim removed 7 bases at V and 0 bases at J, leaving 2 bases unmatched. CDR3 in amino acids: CASNDRGSNQPQHF. CDR3 in DNA: TGTGCCAGCAACGACAGGGGTAGCAATCAGCCCCAGCATTTT.